The clone carrying this TCR beta chain came up a few times. The antigen is not known. The data stem from a study of shared clonotypes between healthy human individuals. General study findings and limits: Clonotype sharing across donors was expected to vary with sequencing depth. It was observed that 4% to 6% of naive CD4 clonotypes were shared across several donors.

Germline assignment: CDR1 SGHNT and CDR2 YYREEE (reference sequence). This CDR3 has 15 amino acids. Trimming removed 4 bases at V and 4 bases at J, with 14 bases between. At a deep level, the assay was run. Clones were sequenced by immunoSEQ multiplex PCR, and TCRdb holds only the in-frame ones, with some missing. Of about 690,000 clones in the sample, less than 95% were seen once. The donors, healthy adults who were HIV-negative, had experienced no recent acute infections or vaccinations. The chain links TRBV5-4 to TRBJ2-2; D gene ambiguous. Specimen: memory CD8+ T cells from PBMCs. Subset defined: CD45RO+ cells pooled with CCR7-negative TemRA cells. The clonotype comes from a man in his late teens or twenties in good health. Some clones in this sample may be carry-over from other donors' samples. For the CDR3, the DNA is TGTGCCAGCAGCCTCGGGCCTCTTGGCACCGGGGAGCTGTTTTTT. Encoded protein: CASSLGPLGTGELFF.